The clone carrying this T cell receptor (beta chain) has just a few counts. What it binds is not known. Patients were all untreated before their thyroid surgery. Per the authors' pipeline: Clinicopathological groups of papillary thyroid cancer showed CDR3 differences that were used to build a distant-metastasis classifier. Using MiXCR, TCRdb re-called clones from the PCR reads. The V and J calls here are based on TCRdb, not the publication. The table lists about 89,000 clones, around 12% of them singletons. The source of the sample is a study of metastatic and nonmetastatic thyroid tumors. Whole-study findings and limits: Benign nodules reportedly had significantly lower TCR beta diversity than malignant thyroid tumors in blood and tumor.

Germline CDR1 is MNHEY and CDR2 is SVGAGI. V was clipped by 2 bases and J by 2 bases, with 10 bases between them. This CDR3 is built from 15 residues. Specimen: tumor tissue. The clonotype comes from a female donor with papillary thyroid cancer or a benign thyroid nodule (not recorded which). Some clones in this sample may be carry-over from other donors' samples. J is TRBJ1-5 and V is TRBV6-5, with D uncertain. CDR3 protein: CASSYAHYRNQPQHF. The DNA for the CDR3 is TGTGCCAGCAGTTACGCACATTATCGCAATCAGCCCCAGCATTTT.